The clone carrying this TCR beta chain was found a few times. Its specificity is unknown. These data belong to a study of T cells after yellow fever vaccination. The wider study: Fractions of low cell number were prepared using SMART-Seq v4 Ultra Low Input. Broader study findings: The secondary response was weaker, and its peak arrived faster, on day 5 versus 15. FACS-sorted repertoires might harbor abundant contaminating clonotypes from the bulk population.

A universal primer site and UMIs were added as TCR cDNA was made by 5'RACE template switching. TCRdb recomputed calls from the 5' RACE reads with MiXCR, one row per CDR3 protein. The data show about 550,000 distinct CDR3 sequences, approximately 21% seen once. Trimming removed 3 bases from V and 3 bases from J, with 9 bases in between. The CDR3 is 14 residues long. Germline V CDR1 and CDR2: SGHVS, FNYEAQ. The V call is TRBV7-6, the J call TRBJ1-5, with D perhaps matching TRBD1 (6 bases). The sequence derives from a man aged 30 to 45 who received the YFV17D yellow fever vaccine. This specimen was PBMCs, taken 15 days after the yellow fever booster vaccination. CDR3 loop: CASSLGAVNQPQHF. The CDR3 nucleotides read TGTGCCAGCAGCTTGGGGGCAGTCAATCAGCCCCAGCATTTT.